This T cell receptor beta chain was observed in a study of post-analysis software for immune sequencing data. Study background: Relapsing-remitting, secondary progressive and progressive-relapsing forms made up the multiple sclerosis disease courses. Study-wide results and limits: Controls had lower frequencies than patients of about five TRBV segments, which included TRBV5-6, TRBV5-1 and TRBV20-1.

Unique molecular identifiers were carried by the TCR beta cDNA libraries. One entry per CDR3 protein results from TCRdb running MiXCR on the PCR reads. The sample has approximately 360,000 distinct CDR3 sequences; roughly 36% are singletons. Comments on this clonotype: The target antigen is unknown.

The ends were cut back, 1 base at V and 2 bases at J, with 9 bases in the middle. The CDR3 is 15 amino acids. Germline V gene data show CDR1 as SGHVS and CDR2 as FNYEAQ. The sequence was obtained from a girl aged 10 to 17 with multiple sclerosis. The chain couples TRBV7-6 to TRBJ2-1, with D possibly being TRBD2 (6 bases). Sequences were obtained from blood. The CDR3, as DNA: TGTGCCAGCAGCTTAGATGGGGGGACCTACAATGAGCAGTTCTTC. Its protein is CASSLDGGTYNEQFF.